The present T cell receptor beta chain was sequenced within a study of human T cells and chemical hapten exposure. The wider study: Sensitization involved placing 2% DPC onto a roughly 2 cm by roughly 2 cm region of upper inner arm skin. DPC 0.01% went on the upper back by patch test, with reading at 6 days. Study-level results: Relative to controls, expanded TCRs formed significantly more large CDR3 similarity clusters.

Germline-derived CDR1 and CDR2 are MNHNY and SVGAGI (reference sequence). The CDR3 covers 13 residues. V was cut by 0 bases and J by 10 bases, with 10 bases left in between. Time point given: patch test 1, 2 weeks after DPC sensitization. The treatment is: therapeutic diphenylcyclopropenone sensitization with weekly scalp DPC. In the library, unique molecular identifiers were attached to individual cDNA molecules. TCRdb passed the RACE reads through MiXCR, listing each CDR3 protein once. The data contain 300,000 to 400,000 distinct CDR3 sequences, 6% to 8.5% of them singletons. This clonotype was detected a few times. What it binds is unknown.

Sequenced here: whole blood, sampled in connection with sensitization to the hapten diphenylcyclopropenone (DPC). This TCR was recovered from a woman under 30 with alopecia areata. Some clones in this sample may be carry-over from other donors' samples. The genes are TRBV6-6 and TRBJ2-1; the D gene is possibly TRBD2 (5 bases). The CDR3 DNA sequence: TGTGCCAGCAGTTACTCGAGGGAAGGGGAGCAGTTCTTC. Protein sequence: CASSYSREGEQFF.